Presented here are 12 T cell receptor beta chains from one specimen sequenced in a study of blood T cell repertoires in COVID-19 (dated by TCRdb to 2018 to 2021). Library method: the immunoSEQ multiplex PCR assay. In its TCRdb copy, this immuneACCESS table keeps in-frame sequences only and misses some clones. Where compared with another copy, unresolved V genes explain less than half of these, and the others have no known cause. This sample lists 95,000 to 110,000 clones; 88% were detected once. Of the sample, 3.5% is held by the ten largest clones. The sequenced sample was peripheral blood. All receptors come from a human donor in a cohort sampled during active COVID-19.

In its sample, this clone was seen a few times. The V and J genes are TRBV18 and TRBJ2-2; 9 nucleotides agree with TRBD1. Germline V gene lookup returns CDR1 KGHSH and CDR2 LQKENI. The CDR3 has 15 residues. V gave up 4 bases and J gave up 3 bases; unmatched junction bases: 3. The CDR3 region has the DNA TGTGCCAGCTCACTACAGGGGGCAGACACCGGGGAGCTGTTTTTT. It encodes CASSLQGADTGELFF. Full variable domain (rest looked up from reference TRBV18 and TRBJ2-2): NAGVMQNPRHLVRRRGQEARLRCSPMKGHSHVYWYRQLPEEGLKFMVYLQKENIIDESGMPKERFSAEFPKEGPSILRIQQVVRGDSAAYFCASSLQGADTGELFFGEGSRLTVL.

V gene TRBV6-5 combines with J gene TRBJ2-1; D remains ambiguous. The V end was cut by 7 bases, the J end by 1 base, with 11 bases between. The CDR3 length is 14 residues. Per germline, CDR1 MNHEY and CDR2 SVGAGI. The CDR3 reads CASIPTRSYNEQFF. The CDR3, as DNA: TGTGCCAGCATTCCCACACGTTCCTACAATGAGCAGTTCTTC.

The rearrangement joins TRBV30 to TRBJ2-2, with 7 bases fitting TRBD1. Looked up from germline, CDR1 is GTSNPN and CDR2 is SVGIG (reference sequence). The CDR3 totals 14 residues. The chain's CDR3 is CATEGARYTGELFF. The CDR3 DNA sequence: TGTGCTACCGAGGGGGCCCGTTACACCGGGGAGCTGTTTTTT. Full variable domain (outside the CDR3, taken from reference TRBV30 and TRBJ2-2): SQTIHQWPATLVQPVGSPLSLECTVEGTSNPNLYWYRQAAGRGLQLLFYSVGIGQISSEVPQNLSASRPQDRQFILSSKKLLLSDSGFYLCATEGARYTGELFFGEGSRLTVL.

The J gene is TRBJ2-1, the V gene TRBV6-5, with 7 bases fitting TRBD1. Germline V gene lookup returns CDR1 MNHEY and CDR2 SVGAGI. The CDR3 sequence is 15 residues long. V lost 6 bases to trimming and J lost 1 base; unmatched junction nucleotides: 6. The CDR3 sequence is CASRSTGLSYNEQFF. The CDR3 nucleotides read TGTGCCAGCAGGTCGACAGGGCTATCCTACAATGAGCAGTTCTTC.

The V and J genes are TRBV11-2 and TRBJ2-5; 13 nucleotides agree with TRBD2. The V and J ends lost 5 bases and 2 bases, in that order; junction bases with no gene match: 5. In germline, CDR1 is SGHAT, CDR2 FQNNGV. This CDR3 region has 16 residues. The CDR3 sequence is CASSRTSGGPQETQYF. The CDR3 DNA sequence: TGTGCCAGCAGCCGGACTAGCGGGGGCCCACAAGAGACCCAGTACTTC.

This clone turned up a few times. The DNA of the CDR3 is TGTGCCAGCAGCCAAGAGGGGGTGGTCAACGGGAGGTTCTACAATGAGCAGTTCTTC. It codes for CASSQEGVVNGRFYNEQFF. This chain uses TRBV14 with TRBJ2-1; the match to TRBD2 covers 7 bases. Germline V gene sequence: CDR1 SGHDN, CDR2 FVKESK. Trimming at V came to 0 bases and at J to 3 bases, leaving 14 bases not matched to a gene. The length of the CDR3 is 19 residues.

V and J are TRBV19 and TRBJ2-4, with D tentatively TRBD2 (6 bases). This CDR3 has 17 amino acids. V was clipped by 4 bases and J by 0 bases, with 16 bases between them. The germline gives CDR1 LNHDA, CDR2 SQIVND (reference sequence). The CDR3 reads CASSTSGGALAKNIQYF. The CDR3 DNA sequence: TGTGCCAGTAGTACATCCGGAGGGGCCTTAGCCAAAAACATTCAGTACTTC.

This chain links TRBV2 with TRBJ2-5; 7 bases fit TRBD2. CDR1 is SNHLY, CDR2 FYNNEI, per germline. The CDR3 has 16 amino acids. V was pared by 8 bases and J by 4 bases, with 16 bases of the junction left unmatched. CDR3 loop: CASSMSSRGIGETQYF. In nucleotides, the CDR3 is TGTGCCAGCTCTATGAGCTCGCGGGGGATAGGAGAGACCCAGTACTTC.

There are a few counts of this clone. The V call is TRBV27, the J call TRBJ1-4, with D perhaps matching TRBD1 (5 bases). V was pared by 9 bases and J by 8 bases, with 16 bases between. Germline assignment: CDR1 MNHEY and CDR2 SMNVEV (reference sequence). The CDR3 has 13 residues. CDR3 protein: CASSRAPREKLFF. The CDR3 DNA reads as TGTGCCAGTTCCAGGGCCCCACGGGAAAAACTGTTTTTT.

V and J are TRBV4-2 and TRBJ2-7; D might be TRBD1 (6 bases). CDR1 and CDR2 from the germline V gene are LGHNA and YNFKEQ. V lost 1 base and J lost 4, with 11 bases in between. The CDR3 is 14 residues long. The CDR3 here is CASSQGGQTYEQYF. The DNA for the CDR3 is TGTGCCAGCAGCCAAGGAGGACAGACTTACGAGCAGTACTTC.

The rearrangement uses TRBV10-3 and TRBJ1-1; tentative D call: TRBD1 (6 bases). Germline V lookup: CDR1 ENHRY, CDR2 SYGVKD. V was cut by 2 bases and J by 7 bases, with 14 bases left in between. The length of the CDR3 is 14 residues. CDR3 DNA sequence: TGTGCCATCAGTGAGCAACAGGGCCGACGTGAAGCTTTCTTT. Residues: CAISEQQGRREAFF.

This clone was observed once. V usage is TRBV28 and J usage is TRBJ1-5; TRBD1 aligns across 7 bases. Germline trimming cut 5 bases from V and 8 bases from J; bases unmatched to any gene: 3. There are 12 residues in the CDR3. Germline CDR1 MDHEN, CDR2 SYDVKM. The CDR3 sequence is CASSIQGKPQHF. The CDR3 region has the DNA TGTGCCAGCAGTATACAGGGGAAGCCCCAGCATTTT.